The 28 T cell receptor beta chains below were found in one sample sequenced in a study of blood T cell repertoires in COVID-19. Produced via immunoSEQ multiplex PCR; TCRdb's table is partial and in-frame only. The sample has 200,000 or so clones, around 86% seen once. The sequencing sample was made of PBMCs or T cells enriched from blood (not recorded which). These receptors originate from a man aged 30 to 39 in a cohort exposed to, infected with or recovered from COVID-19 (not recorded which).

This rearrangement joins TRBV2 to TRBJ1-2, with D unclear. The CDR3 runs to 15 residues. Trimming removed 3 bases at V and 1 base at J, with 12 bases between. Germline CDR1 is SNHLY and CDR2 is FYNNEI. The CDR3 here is CASSDPSLHNYGYTF. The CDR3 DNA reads TGTGCCAGCAGTGATCCGAGTCTTCATAACTATGGCTACACCTTC. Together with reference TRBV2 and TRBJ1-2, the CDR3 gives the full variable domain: EPEVTQTPSHQVTQMGQEVILRCVPISNHLYFYWYRQILGQKVEFLVSFYNNEISEKSEIFDDQFSVERPDGSNFTLKIRSTKLEDSAMYFCASSDPSLHNYGYTFGSGTRLTVV.

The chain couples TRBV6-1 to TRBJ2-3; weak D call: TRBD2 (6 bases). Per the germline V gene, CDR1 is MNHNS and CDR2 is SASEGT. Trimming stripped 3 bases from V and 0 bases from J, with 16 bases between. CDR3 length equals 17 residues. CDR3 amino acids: CASSEKGRGRSTDTQYF. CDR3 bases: TGTGCCAGCAGTGAGAAGGGACGTGGGAGGAGCACAGATACGCAGTATTTT.

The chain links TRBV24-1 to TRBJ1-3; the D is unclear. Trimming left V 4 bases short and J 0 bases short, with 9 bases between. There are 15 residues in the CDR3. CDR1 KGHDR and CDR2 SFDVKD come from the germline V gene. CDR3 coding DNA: TGTGCCACCAGTGACGGGGAGAACTCTGGAAACACCATATATTTT. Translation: CATSDGENSGNTIYF.

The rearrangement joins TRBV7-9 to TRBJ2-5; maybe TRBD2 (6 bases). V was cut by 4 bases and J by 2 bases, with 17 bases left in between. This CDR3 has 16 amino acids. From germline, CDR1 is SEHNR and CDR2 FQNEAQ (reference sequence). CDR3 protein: CASSYQWGDGQETQYF. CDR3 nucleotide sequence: TGTGCCAGCAGCTATCAGTGGGGGGACGGGCAAGAGACCCAGTACTTC.

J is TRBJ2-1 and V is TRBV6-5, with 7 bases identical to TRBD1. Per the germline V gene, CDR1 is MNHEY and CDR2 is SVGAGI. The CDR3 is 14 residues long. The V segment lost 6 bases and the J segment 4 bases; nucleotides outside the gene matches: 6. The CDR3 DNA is TGTGCCAGCAGAGCCGGGACAGAGTACAATGAGCAGTTCTTC. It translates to CASRAGTEYNEQFF.

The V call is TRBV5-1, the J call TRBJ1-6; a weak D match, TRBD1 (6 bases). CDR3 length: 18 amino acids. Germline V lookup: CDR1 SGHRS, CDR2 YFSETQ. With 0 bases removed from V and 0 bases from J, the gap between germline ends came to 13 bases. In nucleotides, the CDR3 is TGCGCCAGCAGCTTGGAGGGGGTTGGGAGCTCCTATAATTCACCCCTCCACTTT. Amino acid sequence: CASSLEGVGSSYNSPLHF.

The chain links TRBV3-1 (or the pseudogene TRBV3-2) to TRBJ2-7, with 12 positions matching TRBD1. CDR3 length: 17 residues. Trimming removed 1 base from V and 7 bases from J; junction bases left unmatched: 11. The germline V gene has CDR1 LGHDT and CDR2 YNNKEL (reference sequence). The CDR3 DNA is TGTGCCAGCAGCCAAGGTAACCTGGGACAGGGGGCTAAAGAGCAGTACTTC. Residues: CASSQGNLGQGAKEQYF.

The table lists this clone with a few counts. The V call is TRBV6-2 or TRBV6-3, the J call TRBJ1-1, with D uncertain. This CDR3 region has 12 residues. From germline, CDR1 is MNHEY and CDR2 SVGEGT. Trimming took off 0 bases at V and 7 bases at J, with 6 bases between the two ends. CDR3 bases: TGTGCCAGCAGTTACTCGAGGTATGAAGCTTTCTTT. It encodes CASSYSRYEAFF.

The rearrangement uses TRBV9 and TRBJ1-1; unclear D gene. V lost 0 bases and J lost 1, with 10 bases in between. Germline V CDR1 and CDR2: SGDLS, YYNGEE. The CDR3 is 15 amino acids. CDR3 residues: CASSVGVAWNTEAFF. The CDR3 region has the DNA TGTGCCAGCAGCGTAGGAGTTGCATGGAACACTGAAGCTTTCTTT.

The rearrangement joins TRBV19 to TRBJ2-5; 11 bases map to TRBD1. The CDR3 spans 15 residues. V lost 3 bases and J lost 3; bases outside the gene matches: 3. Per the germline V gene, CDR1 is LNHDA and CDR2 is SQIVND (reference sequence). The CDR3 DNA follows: TGTGCCAGTAGTATGGGGGACAGGGGGGAAGAGACCCAGTACTTC. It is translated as CASSMGDRGEETQYF.

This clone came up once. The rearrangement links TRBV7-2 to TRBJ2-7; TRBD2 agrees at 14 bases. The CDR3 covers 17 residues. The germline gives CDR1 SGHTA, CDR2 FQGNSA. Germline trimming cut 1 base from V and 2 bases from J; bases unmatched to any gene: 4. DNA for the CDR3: TGTGCCAGCAGCTTAGAGGGACTAGCGGGAGTACCCTACGAGCAGTACTTC. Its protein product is CASSLEGLAGVPYEQYF.

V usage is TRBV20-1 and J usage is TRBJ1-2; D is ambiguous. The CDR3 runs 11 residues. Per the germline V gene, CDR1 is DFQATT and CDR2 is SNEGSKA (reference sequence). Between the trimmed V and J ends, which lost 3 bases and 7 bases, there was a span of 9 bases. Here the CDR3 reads CSARSGAGYTF. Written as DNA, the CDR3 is TGCAGTGCTAGGTCAGGCGCTGGCTACACCTTC.

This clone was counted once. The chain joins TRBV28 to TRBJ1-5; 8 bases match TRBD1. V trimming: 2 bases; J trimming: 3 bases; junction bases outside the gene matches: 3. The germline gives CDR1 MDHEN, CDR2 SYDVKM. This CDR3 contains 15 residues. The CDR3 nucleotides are TGTGCCAGCAGTTTACAGACAGGGGTCAATCAGCCCCAGCATTTT. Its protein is CASSLQTGVNQPQHF.

The CDR3 DNA sequence: TGTGCCAGCAGTAAACCCGGGCCACGGACTGTTAACTATGGCTACACCTTC. Its protein product is CASSKPGPRTVNYGYTF. This chain joins TRBV28 and TRBJ1-2, with D hard to call. The CDR3 has 17 amino acids. Germline CDR1 and CDR2: MDHEN and SYDVKM. Trimming shortened V by 5 bases and J by 1 base, and 20 bases separated the two germline ends.

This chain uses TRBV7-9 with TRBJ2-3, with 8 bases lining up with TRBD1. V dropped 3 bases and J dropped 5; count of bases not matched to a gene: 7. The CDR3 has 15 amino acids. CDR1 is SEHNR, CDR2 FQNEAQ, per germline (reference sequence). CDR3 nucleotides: TGTGCCAGCAGCTTCCTGACAGGGGAACGAGATACGCAGTATTTT. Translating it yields CASSFLTGERDTQYF.

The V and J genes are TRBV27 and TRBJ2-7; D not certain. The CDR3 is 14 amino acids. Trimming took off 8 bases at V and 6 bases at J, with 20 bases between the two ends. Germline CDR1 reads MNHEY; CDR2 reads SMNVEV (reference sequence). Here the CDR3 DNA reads TGTGCCAGCGGGTTCGGTGGCAGGCCTCGCGAGCAGTACTTC. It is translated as CASGFGGRPREQYF.

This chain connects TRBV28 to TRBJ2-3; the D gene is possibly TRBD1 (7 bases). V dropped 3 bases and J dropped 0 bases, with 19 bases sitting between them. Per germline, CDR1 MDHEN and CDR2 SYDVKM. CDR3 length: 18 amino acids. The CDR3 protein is CASSFLAGGFSSTDTQYF. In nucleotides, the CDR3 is TGTGCCAGCAGTTTTCTTGCAGGGGGGTTTTCAAGCACAGATACGCAGTATTTT.

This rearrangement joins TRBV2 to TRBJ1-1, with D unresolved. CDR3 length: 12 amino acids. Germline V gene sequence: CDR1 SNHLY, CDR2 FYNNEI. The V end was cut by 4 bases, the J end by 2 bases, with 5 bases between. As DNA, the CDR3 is TGTGCCAGCAGTGGACAAAACACTGAAGCTTTCTTT. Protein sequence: CASSGQNTEAFF.

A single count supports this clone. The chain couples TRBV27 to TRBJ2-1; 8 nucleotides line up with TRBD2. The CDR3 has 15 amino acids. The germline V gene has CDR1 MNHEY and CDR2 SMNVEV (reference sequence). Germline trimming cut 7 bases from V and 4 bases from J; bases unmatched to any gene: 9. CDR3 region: CASTLVAGGYNEQFF. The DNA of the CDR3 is TGTGCCAGCACCCTGGTCGCGGGAGGTTACAATGAGCAGTTCTTC.

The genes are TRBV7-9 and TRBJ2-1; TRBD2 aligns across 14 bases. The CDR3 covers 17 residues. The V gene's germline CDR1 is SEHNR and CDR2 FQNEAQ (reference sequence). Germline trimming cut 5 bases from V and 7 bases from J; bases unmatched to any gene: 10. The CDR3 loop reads CASSPRRLAGGWNEQFF. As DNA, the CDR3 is TGTGCCAGCAGCCCAAGAAGACTAGCGGGAGGGTGGAATGAGCAGTTCTTC.

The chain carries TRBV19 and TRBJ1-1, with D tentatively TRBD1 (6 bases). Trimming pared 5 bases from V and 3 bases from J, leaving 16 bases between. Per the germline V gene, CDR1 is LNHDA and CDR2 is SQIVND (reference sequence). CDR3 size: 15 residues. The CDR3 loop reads CASSPLGGRHTEAFF. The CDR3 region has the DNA TGTGCCAGTAGTCCGCTCGGGGGGCGTCACACTGAAGCTTTCTTT.

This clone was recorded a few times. The CDR3 sequence is CASSLMKPYGYTF. CDR3 sequence (DNA): TGTGCCAGCAGTTTAATGAAGCCCTATGGCTACACCTTC. This sequence joins TRBV28 and TRBJ1-2; D gene unclear. V lost 2 bases and J lost 4, with 8 bases in between. CDR3 length equals 13 residues. Germline V lookup: CDR1 MDHEN, CDR2 SYDVKM.

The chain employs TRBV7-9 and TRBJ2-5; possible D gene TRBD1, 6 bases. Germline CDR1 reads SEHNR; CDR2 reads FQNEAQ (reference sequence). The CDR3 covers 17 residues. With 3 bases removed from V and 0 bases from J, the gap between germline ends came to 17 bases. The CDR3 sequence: CASSFPTAGAYQETQYF. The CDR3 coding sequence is TGTGCCAGCAGCTTCCCAACGGCAGGGGCGTACCAAGAGACCCAGTACTTC.

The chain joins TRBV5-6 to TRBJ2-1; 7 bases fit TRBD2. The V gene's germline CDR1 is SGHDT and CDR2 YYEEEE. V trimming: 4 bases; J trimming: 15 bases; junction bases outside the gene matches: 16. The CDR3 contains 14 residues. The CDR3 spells CASSKAYQGGESFF. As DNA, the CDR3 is TGTGCCAGCAGCAAGGCCTACCAGGGAGGGGAGTCGTTCTTC.

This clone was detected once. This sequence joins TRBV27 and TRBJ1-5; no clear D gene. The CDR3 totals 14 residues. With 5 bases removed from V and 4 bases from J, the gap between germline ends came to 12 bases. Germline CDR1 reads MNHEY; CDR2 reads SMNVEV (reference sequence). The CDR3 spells CASSPAGGNQPQHF. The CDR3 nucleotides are TGTGCCAGCAGTCCCGCGGGCGGGAATCAGCCCCAGCATTTT.

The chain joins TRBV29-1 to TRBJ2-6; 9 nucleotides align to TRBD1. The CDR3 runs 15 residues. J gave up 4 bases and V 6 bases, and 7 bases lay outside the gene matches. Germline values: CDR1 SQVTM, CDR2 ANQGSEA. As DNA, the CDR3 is TGCAGCGTCCGCGGGACAGGGACCGGGGCCAACGTCCTGACTTTC. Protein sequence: CSVRGTGTGANVLTF.

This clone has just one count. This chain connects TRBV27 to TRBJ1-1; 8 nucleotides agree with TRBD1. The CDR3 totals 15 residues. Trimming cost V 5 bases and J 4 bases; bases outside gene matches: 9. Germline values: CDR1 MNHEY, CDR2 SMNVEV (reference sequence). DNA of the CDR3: TGTGCCAGCAGTCCCTGGACAGGGAAGAGCACTGAAGCTTTCTTT. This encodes CASSPWTGKSTEAFF.

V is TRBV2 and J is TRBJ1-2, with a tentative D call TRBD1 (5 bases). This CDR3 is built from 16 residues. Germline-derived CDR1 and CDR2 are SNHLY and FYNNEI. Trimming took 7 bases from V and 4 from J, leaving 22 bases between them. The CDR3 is CASTGGEVGRGYGYTF. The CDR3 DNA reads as TGTGCCAGCACAGGAGGGGAAGTTGGTCGGGGCTATGGCTACACCTTC. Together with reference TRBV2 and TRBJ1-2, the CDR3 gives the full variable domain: EPEVTQTPSHQVTQMGQEVILRCVPISNHLYFYWYRQILGQKVEFLVSFYNNEISEKSEIFDDQFSVERPDGSNFTLKIRSTKLEDSAMYFCASTGGEVGRGYGYTFGSGTRLTVV.